These T cell receptor beta chains were read from a single sample in a study of blood T cell repertoires in COVID-19. Repertoires were generated with immunoSEQ multiplex PCR, while TCRdb's copy carries only in-frame clones and drops some. The data contain under 300,000 clones, 85% to 90% of them singletons. The material sequenced was PBMCs or T cells enriched from blood (not recorded which). The receptors stem from a man aged 18 to 30 who had recovered from COVID-19. The CDR3 runs from the conserved cysteine through the conserved F or W. D genes are given only for firm matches. Where a row states a size, it is once, few, many or the class of an expanded clone; other rows omit it.

TRBV5-1	NA	NA	TRBJ2-2	CASSSQGNANTGELFF	TGCGCCAGCAGCTCCCAGGGAAACGCGAACACCGGGGAGCTGTTTTTT
TRBV28	TRBD1	NA	TRBJ2-1	CASMVPGQGVNEQFF	TGTGCCAGCATGGTCCCGGGACAGGGAGTCAATGAGCAGTTCTTC
TRBV29-1	NA	NA	TRBJ1-6	CSARQREDSPLHF	TGCAGCGCTCGACAGCGGGAGGATTCACCCCTCCACTTT
TRBV5-1	TRBD2	NA	TRBJ2-5	CASSLVQRGGGETQYF	TGCGCCAGCAGCTTGGTGCAGCGGGGGGGCGGAGAGACCCAGTACTTC
TRBV21-1	NA	NA	TRBJ2-5	CASSPIFRGAKETQYF	TGTGCCAGCAGCCCTATCTTCAGGGGGGCAAAAGAGACCCAGTACTTC
TRBV27	NA	NA	TRBJ1-2	CASSLSRVNYGYTF	TGTGCCAGCAGTTTATCGAGAGTAAACTATGGCTACACCTTC
TRBV10-3	TRBD2	NA	TRBJ2-3	CAISEGLAGALGTDTQYF	TGTGCCATCAGTGAGGGGCTAGCGGGAGCGCTCGGCACAGATACGCAGTATTTT
TRBV4-1	NA	NA	TRBJ2-1	CASSQVGNRYNEQFF	TGCGCCAGCAGCCAAGTGGGGAACAGGTACAATGAGCAGTTCTTC
TRBV10-1	NA	NA	TRBJ1-1	CASSDRSAEAFF	TGCGCCAGCAGTGACCGTTCGGCTGAAGCTTTCTTT
TRBV19	NA	NA	TRBJ2-3	CASRSPGSTDTQYF	TGTGCCAGCAGAAGCCCAGGGAGCACAGATACGCAGTATTTT
TRBV19	NA	few	TRBJ1-5	CASSIGRASNQPQHF	TGTGCCAGTAGTATAGGCAGGGCGTCCAATCAGCCCCAGCATTTT
TRBV11-3	NA	NA	TRBJ2-5	CASSFEETQYF	TGTGCCAGCAGCTTCGAAGAGACCCAGTACTTC
TRBV2	NA	NA	TRBJ1-2	CASRPRQNPLGGYTF	TGTGCCAGCAGGCCAAGACAGAACCCCTTGGGTGGCTACACCTTC
TRBV5-1	NA	once	TRBJ1-1	CASRKSGDNTEAFF	TGCGCCAGCAGAAAATCAGGCGACAACACTGAAGCTTTCTTT
TRBV15	TRBD2	few	TRBJ2-7	CATSRADGLSWEGPYEQYF	TGTGCCACCAGCAGAGCCGACGGATTATCGTGGGAGGGCCCGTACGAGCAGTACTTC
TRBV19	TRBD2	NA	TRBJ2-1	CASSMDGTRRHEQFF	TGTGCCAGTAGTATGGACGGGACTAGGAGACATGAGCAGTTCTTC